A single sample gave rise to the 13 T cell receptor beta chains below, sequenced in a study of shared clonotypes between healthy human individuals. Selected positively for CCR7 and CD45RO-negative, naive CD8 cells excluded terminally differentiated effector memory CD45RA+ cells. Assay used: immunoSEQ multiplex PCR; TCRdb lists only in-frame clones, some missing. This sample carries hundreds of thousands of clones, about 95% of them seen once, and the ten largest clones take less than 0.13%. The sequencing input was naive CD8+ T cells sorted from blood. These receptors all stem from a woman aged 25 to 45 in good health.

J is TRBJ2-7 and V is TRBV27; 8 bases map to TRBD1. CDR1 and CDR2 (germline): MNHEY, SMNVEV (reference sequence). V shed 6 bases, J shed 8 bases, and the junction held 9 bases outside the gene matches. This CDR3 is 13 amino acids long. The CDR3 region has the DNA TGTGCCAGCAGAATAAATCAGGGGGCCAAGCAGTACTTC. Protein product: CASRINQGAKQYF.

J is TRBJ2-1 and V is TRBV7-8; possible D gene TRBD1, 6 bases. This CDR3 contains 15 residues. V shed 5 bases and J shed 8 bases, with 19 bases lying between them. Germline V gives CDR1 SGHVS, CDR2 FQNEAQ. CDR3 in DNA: TGTGCCAGCAGCCAAAGGACCAACGCAGGGGATGAGCAGTTCTTC. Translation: CASSQRTNAGDEQFF.

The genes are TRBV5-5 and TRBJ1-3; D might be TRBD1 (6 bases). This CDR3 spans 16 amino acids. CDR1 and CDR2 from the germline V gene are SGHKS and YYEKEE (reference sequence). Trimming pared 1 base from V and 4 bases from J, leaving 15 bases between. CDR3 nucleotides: TGTGCCAGCAGCTTGCACCTTGGGGGCTTGGGAAACACCATATATTTT. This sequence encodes CASSLHLGGLGNTIYF.

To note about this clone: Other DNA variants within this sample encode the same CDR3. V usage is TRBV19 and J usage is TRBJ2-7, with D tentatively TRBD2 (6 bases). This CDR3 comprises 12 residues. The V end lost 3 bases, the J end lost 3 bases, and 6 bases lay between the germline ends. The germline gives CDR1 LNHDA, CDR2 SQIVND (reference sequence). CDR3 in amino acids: CASSIGGYEQYF. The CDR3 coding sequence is TGTGCCAGTAGTATCGGGGGCTACGAGCAGTACTTC.

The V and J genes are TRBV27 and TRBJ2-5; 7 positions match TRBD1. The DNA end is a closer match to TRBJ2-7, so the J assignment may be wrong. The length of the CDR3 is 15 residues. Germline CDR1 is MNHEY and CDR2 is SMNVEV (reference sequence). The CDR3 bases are TGTGCCAGCAGTTTATCGGCAGGGGGTCCCTACGAGCAGTACTTC. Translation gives CASSLSAGGPYEQYF.

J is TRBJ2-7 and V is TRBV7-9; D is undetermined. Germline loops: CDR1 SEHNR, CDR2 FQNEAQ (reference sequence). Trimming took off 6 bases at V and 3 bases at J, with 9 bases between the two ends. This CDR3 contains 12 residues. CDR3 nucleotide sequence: TGTGCCAGCAGTGCTCCGGGCTACGAGCAGTACTTC. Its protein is CASSAPGYEQYF.

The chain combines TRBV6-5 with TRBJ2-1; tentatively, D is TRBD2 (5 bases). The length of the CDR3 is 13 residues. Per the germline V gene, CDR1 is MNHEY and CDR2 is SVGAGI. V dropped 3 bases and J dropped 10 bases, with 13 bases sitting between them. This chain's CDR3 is CASSYSRPGEQFF. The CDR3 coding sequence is TGTGCCAGCAGTTATTCCAGGCCGGGGGAGCAGTTCTTC.

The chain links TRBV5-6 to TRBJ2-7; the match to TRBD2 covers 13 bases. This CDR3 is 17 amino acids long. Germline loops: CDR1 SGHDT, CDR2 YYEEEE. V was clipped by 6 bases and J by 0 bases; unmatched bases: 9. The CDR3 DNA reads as TGTGCCAGCACCTCAACGAGGACTAGCGGGAGCTCCTACGAGCAGTACTTC. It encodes CASTSTRTSGSSYEQYF.

CDR3 in DNA: TGTGCCAGCACCCTAGGGCGGACGGCCACTGAAGCTTTCTTT. Protein: CASTLGRTATEAFF. The rearrangement joins TRBV2 to TRBJ1-1, with no clear D. V lost 7 bases and J 4 bases, leaving 16 bases between the germline ends. Looked up from germline, CDR1 is SNHLY and CDR2 is FYNNEI. The CDR3 is 14 amino acids. The full variable domain, in which reference TRBV2 and TRBJ1-1 provide the parts outside the CDR3, is EPEVTQTPSHQVTQMGQEVILRCVPISNHLYFYWYRQILGQKVEFLVSFYNNEISEKSEIFDDQFSVERPDGSNFTLKIRSTKLEDSAMYFCASTLGRTATEAFFGQGTRLTVV.

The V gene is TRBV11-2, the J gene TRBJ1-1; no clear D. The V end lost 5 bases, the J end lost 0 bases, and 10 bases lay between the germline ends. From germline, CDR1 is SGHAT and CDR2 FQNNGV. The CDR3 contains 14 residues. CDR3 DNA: TGTGCCAGCAGCCAACTTTACATGAACACTGAAGCTTTCTTT. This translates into CASSQLYMNTEAFF. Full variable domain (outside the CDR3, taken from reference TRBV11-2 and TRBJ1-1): EAGVAQSPRYKIIEKRQSVAFWCNPISGHATLYWYQQILGQGPKLLIQFQNNGVVDDSQLPKDRFSAERLKGVDSTLKIQPAKLEDSAVYLCASSQLYMNTEAFFGQGTRLTVV.

CDR3 nucleotide sequence: TGTGCCAGCAGACACATTGATTCAGGGGCAACTAATGAAAAACTGTTTTTT. This gives the protein CASRHIDSGATNEKLFF. The chain joins TRBV28 to TRBJ1-4; maybe TRBD1 (6 bases). The CDR3 covers 17 residues. Deletions cut 6 bases from V and 0 bases from J, with 17 bases between. Looked up from germline, CDR1 is MDHEN and CDR2 is SYDVKM. Combining the CDR3 with reference TRBV28 and TRBJ1-4 gives the whole variable domain DVKVTQSSRYLVKRTGEKVFLECVQDMDHENMFWYRQDPGLGLRLIYFSYDVKMKEKGDIPEGYSVSREKKERFSLILESASTNQTSMYLCASRHIDSGATNEKLFFGSGTQLSVL.

The CDR3 is CASSETSGSTDTQYF. CDR3 in DNA: TGTGCCAGCAGTGAGACTAGCGGGAGCACAGATACGCAGTATTTT. The rearrangement joins TRBV2 to TRBJ2-3, with 10 bases lining up with TRBD2. The ends lost 3 bases at V and 0 bases at J; junction bases unmatched: 0. This CDR3 has 15 residues. Germline V gives CDR1 SNHLY, CDR2 FYNNEI. Full variable domain (rest looked up from reference TRBV2 and TRBJ2-3): EPEVTQTPSHQVTQMGQEVILRCVPISNHLYFYWYRQILGQKVEFLVSFYNNEISEKSEIFDDQFSVERPDGSNFTLKIRSTKLEDSAMYFCASSETSGSTDTQYFGPGTRLTVL.

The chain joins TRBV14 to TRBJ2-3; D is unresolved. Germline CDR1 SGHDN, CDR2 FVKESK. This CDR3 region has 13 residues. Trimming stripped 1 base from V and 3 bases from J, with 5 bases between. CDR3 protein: CASSQGSTDTQYF. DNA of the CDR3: TGTGCCAGCAGCCAAGGGTCTACAGATACGCAGTATTTT.